This is a list of T cell receptor beta chains from one sample in a study of shared clonotypes between healthy human individuals. TCRdb's table, derived via immunoSEQ multiplex PCR, lists solely in-frame clones and lacks some. The repertoire holds a few hundred thousand clones, with around three quarters as singletons. Material: PBMCs. The receptors here all came from a woman in her thirties or forties in good health. Some clones in this sample may be carry-over from other donors' samples. CDR3s include the opening cysteine and the closing phenylalanine or tryptophan. Fields, in order: D gene, V gene, J gene, CDR3 protein. D genes are given only for firm matches.

TRBD1	TRBV7-2	TRBJ2-1	CASSPPGQSYNEQFF
.	TRBV9	TRBJ2-1	CASSVRGLTYNEQFF
.	TRBV4-1	TRBJ2-5	CASSQEWYSKGQETQYF
TRBD2	TRBV6-6	TRBJ2-1	CASRLTAGTSLYEQFF
.	TRBV19	TRBJ1-5	CASNPWVRGQSQPQHF
.	TRBV7-9	TRBJ2-7	CASSLSVYGGTDYEQYF
.	TRBV10-3	TRBJ2-7	CAIRAPDSYEQYF
TRBD1	TRBV30	TRBJ1-1	CAWSGDSLAEAFF
TRBD2	TRBV7-9	TRBJ2-3	CASWGRTSGRGADTQYF
.	TRBV10-3	TRBJ2-1	CAASGGYNEQFF
TRBD2	TRBV6-6	TRBJ2-1	CASRTSGADNEQFF
.	TRBV10-2	TRBJ2-1	CASSDNRRGSNEQFF
.	TRBV5-5	TRBJ2-3	CASSLVADTDTQYF
.	TRBV15	TRBJ2-1	CATSREENFQSSYNEQFF
TRBD1	TRBV15	TRBJ2-5	CATSKQGKEQETQYF
.	TRBV7-9	TRBJ2-3	CASIRGTSTDTQYF
.	TRBV7-2	TRBJ2-5	CASSLVRAQETQYF
.	TRBV7-8	TRBJ1-2	CASSLGQLMGGYTF
.	TRBV18	TRBJ1-3	CASSRSGPSGNTIYF
TRBD2	TRBV6-5	TRBJ2-7	CASSSGLALHYEQYF
.	TRBV13	TRBJ2-7	CASSLGGRRSYEQYF
.	TRBV7-3	TRBJ2-6	CASSFTGGAGANVLTF
.	TRBV30	TRBJ2-5	CAWSVTSTKTQYF
.	TRBV25-1	TRBJ2-3	CASSKPIRGDTQYF
TRBD2	TRBV6-1	TRBJ2-7	CASLAAGRNYEQYF
TRBD1	TRBV6-5	TRBJ1-1	CASSYDRANTEAFF
.	TRBV11-2	TRBJ1-1	CASSLNAVTEAFF
TRBD1	TRBV6-1	TRBJ1-1	CASEGAVEAFF
.	TRBV7-3	TRBJ2-1	CASSLSGRGPYNEQFF
.	TRBV27	TRBJ1-2	CASSPYRAESYGYTF
TRBD2	TRBV5-1	TRBJ2-2	CASSLVTSGNTGELFF
.	TRBV28	TRBJ1-1	CAIHKIGAEAFF
TRBD2	TRBV5-5	TRBJ2-7	CASSSPREAVYEQYF
.	TRBV6-5	TRBJ1-5	CASRSGRVSNQPQHF
TRBD1	TRBV4-1	TRBJ2-4	CASSPGRQGKNIQYF
.	TRBV5-4	TRBJ1-1	CASSSSALNTEAFF
TRBD2	TRBV5-1	TRBJ2-5	CASSPIAGVGETQYF
.	TRBV27	TRBJ2-1	CASSPYGTEGFEQFF
TRBD2	TRBV5-6	TRBJ2-1	CASSLVGTSGYNEQFF
TRBD1	TRBV7-2	TRBJ1-2	CASSLGLQGANYGYTF
TRBD1	TRBV6-1	TRBJ1-4	CASSERRNRGYEKLFF
.	TRBV2	TRBJ2-3	CASSGGLIPIDTQYF
TRBD2	TRBV7-2	TRBJ2-1	CASSPSSGSGDNEQFF
.	TRBV5-4	TRBJ2-7	CASSLEMGSGEQYF